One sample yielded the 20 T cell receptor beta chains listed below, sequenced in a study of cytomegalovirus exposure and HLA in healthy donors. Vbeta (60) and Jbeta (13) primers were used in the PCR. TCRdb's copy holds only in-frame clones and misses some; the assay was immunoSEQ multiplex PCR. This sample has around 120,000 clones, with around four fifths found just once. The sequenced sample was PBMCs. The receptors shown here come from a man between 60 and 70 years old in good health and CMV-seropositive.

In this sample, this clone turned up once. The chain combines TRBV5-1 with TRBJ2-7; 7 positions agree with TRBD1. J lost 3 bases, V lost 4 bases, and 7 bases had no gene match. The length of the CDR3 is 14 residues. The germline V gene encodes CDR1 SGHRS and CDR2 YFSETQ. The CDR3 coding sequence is TGCGCCAGCAGCATACAGGGGAGAAACTACGAGCAGTACTTC. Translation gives CASSIQGRNYEQYF.

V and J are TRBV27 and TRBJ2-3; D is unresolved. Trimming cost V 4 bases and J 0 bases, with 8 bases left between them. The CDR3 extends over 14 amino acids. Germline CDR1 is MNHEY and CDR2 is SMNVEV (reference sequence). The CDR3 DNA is TGTGCCAGCAGTTCGGTTTTAAGCACAGATACGCAGTATTTT. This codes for CASSSVLSTDTQYF.

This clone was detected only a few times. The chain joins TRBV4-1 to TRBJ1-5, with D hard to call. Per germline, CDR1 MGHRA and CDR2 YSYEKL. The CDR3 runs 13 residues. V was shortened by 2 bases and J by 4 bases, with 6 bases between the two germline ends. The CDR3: CASSQRENQPQHF. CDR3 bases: TGCGCCAGCAGCCAAAGGGAGAATCAGCCCCAGCATTTT.

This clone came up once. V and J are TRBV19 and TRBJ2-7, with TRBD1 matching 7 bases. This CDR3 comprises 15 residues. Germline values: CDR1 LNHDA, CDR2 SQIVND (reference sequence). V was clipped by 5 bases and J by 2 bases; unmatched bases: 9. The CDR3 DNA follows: TGTGCCAGTAGTGACGAGCGAGGGGGCACCTACGAGCAGTACTTC. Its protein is CASSDERGGTYEQYF.

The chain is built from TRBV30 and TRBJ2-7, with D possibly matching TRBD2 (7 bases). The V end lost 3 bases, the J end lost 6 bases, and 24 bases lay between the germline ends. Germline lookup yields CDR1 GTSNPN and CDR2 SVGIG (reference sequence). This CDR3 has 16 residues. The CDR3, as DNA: TGTGCCTGGAGGTCCCCCGGGGGGACACACGCCGGCGAGCAGTACTTC. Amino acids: CAWRSPGGTHAGEQYF. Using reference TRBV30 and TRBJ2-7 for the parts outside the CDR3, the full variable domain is SQTIHQWPATLVQPVGSPLSLECTVEGTSNPNLYWYRQAAGRGLQLLFYSVGIGQISSEVPQNLSASRPQDRQFILSSKKLLLSDSGFYLCAWRSPGGTHAGEQYFGPGTRLTVT.

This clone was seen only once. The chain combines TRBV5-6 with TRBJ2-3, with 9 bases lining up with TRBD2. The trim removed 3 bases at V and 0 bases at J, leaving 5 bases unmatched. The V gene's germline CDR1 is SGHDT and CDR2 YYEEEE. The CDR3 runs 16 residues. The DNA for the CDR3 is TGTGCCAGCAGCTGGGGACTAGCTCCTAGCACAGATACGCAGTATTTT. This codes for CASSWGLAPSTDTQYF.

CDR3 region: CASSRPGVRTEAFF. In DNA, the CDR3 is TGTGCCAGCAGCAGGCCCGGGGTAAGGACTGAAGCTTTCTTT. The chain links TRBV28 to TRBJ1-1, with D hard to call. V was pared by 6 bases and J by 5 bases, with 16 bases between. Germline assignment: CDR1 MDHEN and CDR2 SYDVKM. The CDR3 extends over 14 amino acids. The whole variable domain, filled in from reference TRBV28 and TRBJ1-1, reads DVKVTQSSRYLVKRTGEKVFLECVQDMDHENMFWYRQDPGLGLRLIYFSYDVKMKEKGDIPEGYSVSREKKERFSLILESASTNQTSMYLCASSRPGVRTEAFFGQGTRLTVV.

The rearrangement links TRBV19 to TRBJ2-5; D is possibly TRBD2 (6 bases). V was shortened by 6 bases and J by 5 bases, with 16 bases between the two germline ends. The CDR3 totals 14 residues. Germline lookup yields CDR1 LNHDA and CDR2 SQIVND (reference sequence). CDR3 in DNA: TGTGCCAGTAGCCGGGGTGGCGGGGTTGAGACCCAGTACTTC. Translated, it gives CASSRGGGVETQYF.

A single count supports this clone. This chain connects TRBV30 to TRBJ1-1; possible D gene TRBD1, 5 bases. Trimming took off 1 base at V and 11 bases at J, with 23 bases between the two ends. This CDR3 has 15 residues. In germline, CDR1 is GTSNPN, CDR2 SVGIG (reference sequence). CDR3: CAWSGFGTFLQEAFF. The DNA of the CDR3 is TGTGCCTGGAGTGGTTTTGGGACTTTCCTCCAGGAGGCTTTCTTT. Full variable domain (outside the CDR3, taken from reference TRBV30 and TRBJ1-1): SQTIHQWPATLVQPVGSPLSLECTVEGTSNPNLYWYRQAAGRGLQLLFYSVGIGQISSEVPQNLSASRPQDRQFILSSKKLLLSDSGFYLCAWSGFGTFLQEAFFGQGTRLTVV.

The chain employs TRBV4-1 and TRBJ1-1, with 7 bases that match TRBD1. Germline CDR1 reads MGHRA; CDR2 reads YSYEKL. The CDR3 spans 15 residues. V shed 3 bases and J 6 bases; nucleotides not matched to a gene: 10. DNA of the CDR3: TGCGCCAGCAGCCAGGAGACAGGGAATGAGCCTGAAGCTTTCTTT. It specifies CASSQETGNEPEAFF.

The CDR3 region has the DNA TGTGCCAGCAGTGACGGGGCCAGCGCAGATACGCAGTATTTT. Protein product: CASSDGASADTQYF. This chain connects TRBV6-4 to TRBJ2-3; D perhaps matches TRBD1 (5 bases). Germline CDR1 and CDR2: MRHNA and SNTAGT. The length of the CDR3 is 14 residues. V lost 2 bases and J 4 bases, leaving 10 bases between the germline ends.

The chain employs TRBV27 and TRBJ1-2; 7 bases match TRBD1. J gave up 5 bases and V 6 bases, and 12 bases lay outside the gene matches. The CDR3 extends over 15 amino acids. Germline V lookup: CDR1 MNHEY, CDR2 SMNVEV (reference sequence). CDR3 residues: CASRLQGSQEYGYTF. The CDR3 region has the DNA TGTGCCAGCAGATTACAGGGGTCCCAGGAGTATGGCTACACCTTC.

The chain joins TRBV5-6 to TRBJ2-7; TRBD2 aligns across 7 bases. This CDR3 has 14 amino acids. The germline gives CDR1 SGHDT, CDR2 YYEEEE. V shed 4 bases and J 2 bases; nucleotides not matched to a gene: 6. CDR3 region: CASSPGLGAYEQYF. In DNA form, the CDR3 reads TGTGCCAGCAGCCCCGGACTAGGAGCCTACGAGCAGTACTTC.

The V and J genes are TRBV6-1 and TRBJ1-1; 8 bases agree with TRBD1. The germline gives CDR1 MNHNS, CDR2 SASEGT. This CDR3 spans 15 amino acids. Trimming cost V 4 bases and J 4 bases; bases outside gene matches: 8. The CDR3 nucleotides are TGTGCCAGCAGTGCCCTGACAGGGGTGGGCACTGAAGCTTTCTTT. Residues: CASSALTGVGTEAFF.

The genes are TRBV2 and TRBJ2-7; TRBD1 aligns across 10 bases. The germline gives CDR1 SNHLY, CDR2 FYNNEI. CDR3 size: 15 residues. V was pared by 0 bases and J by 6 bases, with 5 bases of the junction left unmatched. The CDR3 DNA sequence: TGTGCCAGCAGTGAAGCTTGGGACAGGGGTGTCGAGCAGTACTTC. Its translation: CASSEAWDRGVEQYF.

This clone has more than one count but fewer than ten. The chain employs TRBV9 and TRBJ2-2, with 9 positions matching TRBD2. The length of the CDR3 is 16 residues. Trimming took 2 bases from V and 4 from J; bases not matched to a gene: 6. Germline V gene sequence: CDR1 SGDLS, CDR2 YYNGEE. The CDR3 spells CASSVFSGGVTGELFF. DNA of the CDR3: TGTGCCAGCAGCGTTTTTAGCGGGGGCGTCACCGGGGAGCTGTTTTTT.

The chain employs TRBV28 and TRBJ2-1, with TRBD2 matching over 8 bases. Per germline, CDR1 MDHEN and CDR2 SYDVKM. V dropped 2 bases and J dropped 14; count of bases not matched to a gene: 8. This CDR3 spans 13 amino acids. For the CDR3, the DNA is TGTGCCAGCAGTTTAGGCCTAGCGGGTTCGGAGTTCTTC. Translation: CASSLGLAGSEFF.

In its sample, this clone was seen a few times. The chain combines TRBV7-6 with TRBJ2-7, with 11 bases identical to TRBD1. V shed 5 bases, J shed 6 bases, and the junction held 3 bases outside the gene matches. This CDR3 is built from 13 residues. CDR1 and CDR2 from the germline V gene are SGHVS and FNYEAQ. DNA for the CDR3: TGTGCCAGCAGCGCCGGGACAGGGGGCGAGCAGTACTTC. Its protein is CASSAGTGGEQYF. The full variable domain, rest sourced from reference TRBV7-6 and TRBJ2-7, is GAGVSQSPRYKVTKRGQDVALRCDPISGHVSLYWYRQALGQGPEFLTYFNYEAQQDKSGLPNDRFSAERPEGSISTLTIQRTEQRDSAMYRCASSAGTGGEQYFGPGTRLTVT.

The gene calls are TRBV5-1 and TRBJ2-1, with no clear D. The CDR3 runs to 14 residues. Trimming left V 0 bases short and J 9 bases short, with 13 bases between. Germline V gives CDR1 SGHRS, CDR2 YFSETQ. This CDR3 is CASSLATGLGEQFF. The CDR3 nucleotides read TGCGCCAGCAGCTTGGCGACCGGGTTGGGTGAGCAGTTCTTC.

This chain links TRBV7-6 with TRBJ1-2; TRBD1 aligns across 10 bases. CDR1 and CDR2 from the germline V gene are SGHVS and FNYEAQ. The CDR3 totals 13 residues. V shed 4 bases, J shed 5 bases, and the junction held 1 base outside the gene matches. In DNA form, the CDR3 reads TGTGCCAGCAGCTCGGGACAGGGGTATGGCTACACCTTC. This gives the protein CASSSGQGYGYTF.